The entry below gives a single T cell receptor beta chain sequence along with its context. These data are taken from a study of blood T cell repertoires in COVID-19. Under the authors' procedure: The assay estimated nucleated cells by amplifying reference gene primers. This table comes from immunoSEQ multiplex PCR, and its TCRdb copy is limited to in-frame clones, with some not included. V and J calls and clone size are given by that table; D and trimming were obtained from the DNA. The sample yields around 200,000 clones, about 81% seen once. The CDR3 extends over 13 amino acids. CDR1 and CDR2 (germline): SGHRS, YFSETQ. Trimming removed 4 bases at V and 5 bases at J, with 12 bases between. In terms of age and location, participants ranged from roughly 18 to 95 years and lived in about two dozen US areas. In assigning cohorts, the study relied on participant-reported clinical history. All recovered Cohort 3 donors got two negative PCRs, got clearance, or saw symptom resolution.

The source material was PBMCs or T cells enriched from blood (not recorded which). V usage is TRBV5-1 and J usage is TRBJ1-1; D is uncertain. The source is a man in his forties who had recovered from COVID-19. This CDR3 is CASSAGAQTEAFF. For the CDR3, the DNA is TGCGCCAGCAGCGCGGGCGCACAGACTGAAGCTTTCTTT.